The 2 T cell receptor beta chains below all came from one sample that was sequenced in a study of shared clonotypes between healthy human individuals. Generated by immunoSEQ multiplex PCR, the TCRdb table keeps only in-frame clones and is missing some. Among 2,500,000 or so clones listed, 90% to 95% were seen once. Sequencing was done on a sample of naive CD4+ T cells from PBMCs. The subset: CD45RA+ positively selected. The receptors here all came from a young man in good health. Some clones in this sample may be carry-over from other donors' samples.

This chain links TRBV7-8 with TRBJ1-5; the D is unclear. The germline V gene encodes CDR1 SGHVS and CDR2 FQNEAQ. The CDR3 runs to 17 residues. V lost 5 bases, J lost 0 bases, and 17 bases lay in between. This CDR3 reads CASSPVGWGYSNQPQHF. CDR3 bases: TGTGCCAGCAGCCCGGTGGGCTGGGGATATAGCAATCAGCCCCAGCATTTT.

Turning to this clone: This specimen includes other DNA sequences encoding the same CDR3. The rearrangement joins TRBV18 to TRBJ1-1, with TRBD1 identical over 7 bases. CDR3 length equals 13 residues. In germline, CDR1 is KGHSH, CDR2 LQKENI. The ends lost 5 bases at V and 3 bases at J; junction bases unmatched: 3. CDR3 in DNA: TGTGCCAGCTCAAGGGGGCGCGACACTGAAGCTTTCTTT. This sequence encodes CASSRGRDTEAFF.